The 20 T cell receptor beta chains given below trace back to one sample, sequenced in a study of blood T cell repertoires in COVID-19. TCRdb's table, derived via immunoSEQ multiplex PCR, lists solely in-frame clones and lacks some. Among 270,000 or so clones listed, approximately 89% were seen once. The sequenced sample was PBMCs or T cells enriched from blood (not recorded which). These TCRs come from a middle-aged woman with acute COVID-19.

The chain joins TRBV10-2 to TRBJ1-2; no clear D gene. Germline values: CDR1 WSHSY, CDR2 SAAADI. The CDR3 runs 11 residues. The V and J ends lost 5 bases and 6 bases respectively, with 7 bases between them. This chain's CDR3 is CASSRGNGYTF. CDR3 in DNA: TGCGCCAGCAGTCGGGGAAATGGCTACACCTTC.

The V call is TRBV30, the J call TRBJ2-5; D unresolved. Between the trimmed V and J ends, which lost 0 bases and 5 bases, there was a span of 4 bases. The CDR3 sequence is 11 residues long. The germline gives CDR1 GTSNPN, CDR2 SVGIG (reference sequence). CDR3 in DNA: TGTGCCTGGAGTGTCCCGGAGACCCAGTACTTC. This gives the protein CAWSVPETQYF.

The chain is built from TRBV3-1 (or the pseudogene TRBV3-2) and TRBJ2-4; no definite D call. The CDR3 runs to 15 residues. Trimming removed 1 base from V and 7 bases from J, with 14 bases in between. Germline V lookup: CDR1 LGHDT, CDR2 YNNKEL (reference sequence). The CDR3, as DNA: TGTGCCAGCAGCCAAGGTGGGCTGGATCGGAACATTCAGTACTTC. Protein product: CASSQGGLDRNIQYF.

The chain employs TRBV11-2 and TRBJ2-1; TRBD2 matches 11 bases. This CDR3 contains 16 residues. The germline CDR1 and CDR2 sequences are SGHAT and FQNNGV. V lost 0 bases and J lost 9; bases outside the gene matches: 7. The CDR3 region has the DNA TGTGCCAGCAGCTTAGAACTAGCGGGAGAGGGTGGTGAGCAGTTCTTC. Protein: CASSLELAGEGGEQFF.

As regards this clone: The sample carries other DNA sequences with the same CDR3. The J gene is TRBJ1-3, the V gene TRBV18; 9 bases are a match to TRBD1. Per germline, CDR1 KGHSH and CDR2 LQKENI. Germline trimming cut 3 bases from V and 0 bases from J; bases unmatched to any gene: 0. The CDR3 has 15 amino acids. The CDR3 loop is CASSPDRGSGNTIYF. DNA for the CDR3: TGTGCCAGCTCACCGGACAGGGGCTCTGGAAACACCATATATTTT.

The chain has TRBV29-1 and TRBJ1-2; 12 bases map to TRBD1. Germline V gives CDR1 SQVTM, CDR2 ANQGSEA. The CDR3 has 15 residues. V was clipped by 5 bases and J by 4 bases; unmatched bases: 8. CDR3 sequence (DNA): TGCAGCGTTCGGGACAGGGGGCTCAGAGTCTATGGCTACACCTTC. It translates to CSVRDRGLRVYGYTF.

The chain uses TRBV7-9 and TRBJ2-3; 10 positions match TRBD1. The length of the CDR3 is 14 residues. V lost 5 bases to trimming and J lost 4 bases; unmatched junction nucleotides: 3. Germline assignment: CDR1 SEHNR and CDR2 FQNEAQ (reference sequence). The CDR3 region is CASSDRGRSDTQYF. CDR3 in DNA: TGTGCCAGCAGCGACAGGGGGCGCTCAGATACGCAGTATTTT.

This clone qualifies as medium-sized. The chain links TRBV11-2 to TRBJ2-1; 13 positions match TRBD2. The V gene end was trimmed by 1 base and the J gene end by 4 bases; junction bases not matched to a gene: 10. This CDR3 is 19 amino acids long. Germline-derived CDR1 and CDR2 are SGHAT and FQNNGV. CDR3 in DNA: TGTGCCAGCAGCTTAGGGCAGAAACTAGCGGGAGGGTCATACAATGAGCAGTTCTTC. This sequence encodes CASSLGQKLAGGSYNEQFF.

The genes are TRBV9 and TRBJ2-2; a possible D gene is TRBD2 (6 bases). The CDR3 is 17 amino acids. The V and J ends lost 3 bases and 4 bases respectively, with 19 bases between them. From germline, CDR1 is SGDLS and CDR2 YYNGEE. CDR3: CASSGASWGGSTGELFF. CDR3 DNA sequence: TGTGCCAGCAGCGGAGCGAGTTGGGGAGGTAGCACCGGGGAGCTGTTTTTT.

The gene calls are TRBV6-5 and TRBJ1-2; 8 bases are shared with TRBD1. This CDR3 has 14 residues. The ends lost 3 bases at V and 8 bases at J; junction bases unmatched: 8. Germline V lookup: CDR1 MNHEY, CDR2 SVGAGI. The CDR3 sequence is CASSYTDRGYGYTF. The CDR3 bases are TGTGCCAGCAGTTATACAGACAGGGGTTACGGCTACACCTTC.

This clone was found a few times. DNA for the CDR3: TGTGCCAGCAGTGAGTCACAGGGGGCTAACTATGGCTACACCTTC. It encodes CASSESQGANYGYTF. The chain carries TRBV2 and TRBJ1-2; 8 bases map to TRBD1. The V gene's germline CDR1 is SNHLY and CDR2 FYNNEI. V lost 3 bases, J lost 0 bases, and 3 bases stayed unmatched. This CDR3 contains 15 residues.

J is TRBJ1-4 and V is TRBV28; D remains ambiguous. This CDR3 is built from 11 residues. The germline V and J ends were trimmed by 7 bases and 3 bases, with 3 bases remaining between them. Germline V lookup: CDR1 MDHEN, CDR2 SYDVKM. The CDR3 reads CASTANEKLFF. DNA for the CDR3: TGTGCCAGCACGGCTAATGAAAAACTGTTTTTT.

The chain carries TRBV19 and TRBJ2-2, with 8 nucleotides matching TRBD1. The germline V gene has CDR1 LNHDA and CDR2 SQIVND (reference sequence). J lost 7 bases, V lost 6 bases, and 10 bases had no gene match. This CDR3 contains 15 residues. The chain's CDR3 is CASSLWTGSGGELFF. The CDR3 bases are TGTGCCAGTAGCTTATGGACAGGGTCGGGCGGGGAGCTGTTTTTT.

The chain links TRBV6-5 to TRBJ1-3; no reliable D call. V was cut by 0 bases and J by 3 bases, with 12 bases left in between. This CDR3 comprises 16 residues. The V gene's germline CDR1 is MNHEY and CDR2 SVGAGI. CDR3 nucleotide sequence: TGTGCCAGCAGTTACTCGATGGCGGCAAGTGGAAACACCATATATTTT. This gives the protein CASSYSMAASGNTIYF.

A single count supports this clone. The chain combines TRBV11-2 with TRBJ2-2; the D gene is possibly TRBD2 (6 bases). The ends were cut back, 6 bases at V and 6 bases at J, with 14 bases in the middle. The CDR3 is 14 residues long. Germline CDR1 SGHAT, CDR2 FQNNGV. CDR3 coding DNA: TGTGCCAGCAGAAGGACTACCGGAGCCGGGGAGCTGTTTTTT. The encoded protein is CASRRTTGAGELFF.

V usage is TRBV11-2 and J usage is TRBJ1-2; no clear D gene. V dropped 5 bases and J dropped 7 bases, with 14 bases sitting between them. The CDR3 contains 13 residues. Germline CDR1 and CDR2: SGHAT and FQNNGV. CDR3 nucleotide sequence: TGTGCCAGCAGCCCAGATGCGGGAGCTGGCTACACCTTC. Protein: CASSPDAGAGYTF.

CDR3 loop: CSVEGLAGATGTDTQYF. CDR3 nucleotides: TGCAGCGTTGAGGGACTAGCGGGAGCAACGGGCACAGATACGCAGTATTTT. This chain links TRBV29-1 with TRBJ2-3; 14 nucleotides match TRBD2. With 3 bases clipped from V and 1 base from J, the junction kept 6 bases outside the gene matches. CDR1 and CDR2 from the germline V gene are SQVTM and ANQGSEA. The CDR3 sequence is 17 residues long.

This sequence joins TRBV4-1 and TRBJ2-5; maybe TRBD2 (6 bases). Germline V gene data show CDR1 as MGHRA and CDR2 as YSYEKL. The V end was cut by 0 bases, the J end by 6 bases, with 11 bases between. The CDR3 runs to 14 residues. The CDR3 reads CASSQESGRQTQYF. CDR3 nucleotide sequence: TGCGCCAGCAGCCAAGAGAGTGGGAGGCAGACCCAGTACTTC.

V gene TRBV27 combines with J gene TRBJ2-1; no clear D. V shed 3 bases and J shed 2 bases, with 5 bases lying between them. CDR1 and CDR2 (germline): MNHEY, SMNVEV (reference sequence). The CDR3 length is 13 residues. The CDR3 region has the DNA TGTGCCAGCAGTTTTCGTGCCTACAATGAGCAGTTCTTC. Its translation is CASSFRAYNEQFF.

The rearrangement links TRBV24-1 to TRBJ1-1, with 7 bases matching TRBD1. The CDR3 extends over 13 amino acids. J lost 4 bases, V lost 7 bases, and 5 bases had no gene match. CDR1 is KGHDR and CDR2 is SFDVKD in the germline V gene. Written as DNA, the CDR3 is TGTGCCACCAGACCAGGGGGGTCCACTGAAGCTTTCTTT. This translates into CATRPGGSTEAFF.